The source of this T cell receptor beta chain is a study of tumor-infiltrating lymphocytes in primary liver carcinoma. Findings and limits, study-wide: A significantly higher top-250-clone fraction was found in tumors than in blood (p = 0.039).

As for this clonotype: What it binds is unknown. Given a much more abundant clone one base away, this may be a read error.

Extraction of RNA together with DNA used about 17-31 mg of unsorted bulk tissue. Over 85% viable tumor cells were present in every tumor sample. Starting from 450 to 500 ng of total RNA, TCR beta cDNA was produced with a primer in the constant region. Library construction for TCR beta comprised three nested multiplex PCR rounds performed with slightly modified ARM-PCR. Running 9 to 11 cycles apiece, the first two PCR rounds relied on TRBV1-TRBV30 forward primers together with a C-beta reverse primer. TCRdb used MiXCR to reprocess the multiplex PCR reads, holding one entry per CDR3 protein. The sample lists tens of thousands of distinct CDR3 sequences, over 70% occurring once. The V gene's germline CDR1 is MDHEN and CDR2 SYDVKM. The trim removed 2 bases at V and 0 bases at J, leaving 0 bases unmatched. The CDR3 covers 14 residues.

The chain employs TRBV28 and TRBJ2-7; 8 bases map to TRBD2. Sequencing was carried out using liver tumor tissue from sampling region 3. Subset in this sample: tumor region T3, left-lateral pole. The TCR sequence derives from a man aged 35-49 years with primary liver carcinoma and hepatitis B virus infection. The CDR3 protein is CASSLREGSYEQYF. CDR3 DNA: TGTGCCAGCAGTTTACGGGAGGGCTCCTACGAGCAGTACTTC.